This T cell receptor beta chain was obtained from a study of T cells in Graves' hyperthyroidism and ophthalmopathy. Study-wide findings and caveats: Ophthalmopathy stood apart from stable hyperthyroidism in a 13 V-J model. Most expanded thyroid clonotypes above 0.001 also appeared in blood.

TCR beta CDR3 regions were amplified from RNA. The TCR CDR3 was amplified in a first-round RT-PCR using the HTBI primer set. TCRdb re-called the multiplex PCR reads with MiXCR, one entry per CDR3 protein. The sample holds roughly 420,000 distinct CDR3 sequences, about 13% seen once. Comment on this clonotype: The antigen is unknown.

PBMCs were sourced from around 10 ml fresh peripheral blood. This TCR derives from a woman in her late teens or twenties with Graves' hyperthyroidism. The specimen sequenced was blood.

DNA of the CDR3: TGTGCCAGTAGTTGGGGACAGAAAAGAGACGAGCAGTACTTC. It codes for CASSWGQKRDEQYF. The rearrangement uses TRBV19 and TRBJ2-7; 7 nucleotides match TRBD1. The CDR3 extends over 14 amino acids. Trimming at V came to 5 bases and at J to 5 bases, leaving 9 bases not matched to a gene. Germline assignment: CDR1 LNHDA and CDR2 SQIVND (reference sequence).